These 21 T cell receptor beta chains came from one sample sequenced in a study of human thymus T cells (dated by TCRdb to 2019 to 2021). The thymus tissue came from surgical resects taken out during corrective cardiac surgery. Library construction relied on the immunoSEQ multiplex PCR assay. The clones in this table, taken by TCRdb from immuneACCESS, are in-frame only. Not every clone is retained; where verified, under half of the shortfall comes from an unresolved V gene, and the cause of the rest is unknown. This sample lists tens of thousands of clones; 85% to 95% were detected once. Under 0.04% of the sample rests with the top ten. The sample consisted of thymus tissue. All receptors come from a girl under three years old with a congenital heart defect but otherwise immunologically healthy.

This rearrangement joins TRBV28 to TRBJ2-7; TRBD1 is a possible D gene (5 bases). The CDR3 consists of 15 residues. The germline gives CDR1 MDHEN, CDR2 SYDVKM. With 4 bases removed from V and 2 bases from J, the gap between germline ends came to 15 bases. In DNA, the CDR3 is TGTGCCAGCAGTTCCCCCCCGACAGCCACCTACGAGCAGTACTTC. Protein: CASSSPPTATYEQYF. The full variable domain, completed using reference TRBV28 and TRBJ2-7, is DVKVTQSSRYLVKRTGEKVFLECVQDMDHENMFWYRQDPGLGLRLIYFSYDVKMKEKGDIPEGYSVSREKKERFSLILESASTNQTSMYLCASSSPPTATYEQYFGPGTRLTVT.

V and J are TRBV28 and TRBJ2-2, with TRBD1 as a possible D gene (6 bases). With 7 bases removed from V and 5 bases from J, the gap between germline ends came to 11 bases. The CDR3 spans 13 residues. The germline V gene has CDR1 MDHEN and CDR2 SYDVKM. Here the CDR3 DNA reads TGTGCCAGCACCTCAGGACAGACCGGGGAGCTGTTTTTT. The encoded protein is CASTSGQTGELFF.

The chain joins TRBV5-1 to TRBJ2-7; TRBD1 matches 9 bases. There are 17 residues in the CDR3. CDR1 and CDR2 (germline): SGHRS, YFSETQ. V lost 0 bases and J lost 7; bases outside the gene matches: 14. This chain's CDR3 is CASSLEGGTGFLGEQYF. DNA for the CDR3: TGCGCCAGCAGCTTGGAAGGCGGGACAGGGTTCTTGGGAGAGCAGTACTTC.

The chain links TRBV11-2 to TRBJ2-1, with TRBD2 as a possible D gene (5 bases). CDR1 is SGHAT and CDR2 is FQNNGV in the germline V gene. The germline V and J ends were trimmed by 4 bases and 5 bases, with 15 bases remaining between them. The CDR3 length is 15 residues. CDR3: CASSSPIPRDNEQFF. The CDR3 region has the DNA TGTGCCAGCAGCTCGCCGATTCCGAGGGACAATGAGCAGTTCTTC. The variable domain in full, with the rest retrieved from reference TRBV11-2 and TRBJ2-1, is EAGVAQSPRYKIIEKRQSVAFWCNPISGHATLYWYQQILGQGPKLLIQFQNNGVVDDSQLPKDRFSAERLKGVDSTLKIQPAKLEDSAVYLCASSSPIPRDNEQFFGPGTRLTVL.

This chain links TRBV11-2 with TRBJ1-4; tentatively, D is TRBD1 (6 bases). The V gene's germline CDR1 is SGHAT and CDR2 FQNNGV. V was pared by 5 bases and J by 1 base, with 20 bases between. CDR3 length: 18 amino acids. CDR3 amino acids: CASSPRADSRLTNEKLFF. In DNA, the CDR3 is TGTGCCAGCAGCCCCCGGGCGGACAGTCGCCTAACTAATGAAAAACTGTTTTTT.

The chain uses TRBV29-1 and TRBJ1-2, with a weak D call TRBD1 (5 bases). Germline lookup yields CDR1 SQVTM and CDR2 ANQGSEA. The CDR3 is made up of 12 amino acids. CDR3 sequence (DNA): TGCACGCTCGCCAGGGTCACTTATGGCTACACCTTC. Translation gives CTLARVTYGYTF.

CDR3 nucleotide sequence: TGTGCCATCAGTGACCCCAGCTCCTACGAGCAGTACTTC. Protein product: CAISDPSSYEQYF. The chain is built from TRBV10-3 and TRBJ2-7; D is unresolved. The germline gives CDR1 ENHRY, CDR2 SYGVKD. The CDR3 has 13 amino acids. V lost 3 bases and J 0 bases, leaving 6 bases between the germline ends.

The CDR3 bases are TGTGCCAGCAGCCTGCGGGAGACTAGCACAGATACGCAGTATTTT. Translation gives CASSLRETSTDTQYF. V is TRBV28 and J is TRBJ2-3; 7 bases fit TRBD2. Germline loops: CDR1 MDHEN, CDR2 SYDVKM. V lost 6 bases and J lost 0; bases outside the gene matches: 6. This CDR3 contains 15 residues.

The chain carries TRBV4-1 and TRBJ2-5; 7 bases map to TRBD1. CDR3 length: 15 amino acids. Germline V gives CDR1 MGHRA, CDR2 YSYEKL. V was pared by 0 bases and J by 1 base, with 2 bases of the junction left unmatched. This CDR3 reads CASSQEDRAQETQYF. The CDR3 DNA follows: TGCGCCAGCAGCCAAGAAGACAGGGCCCAAGAGACCCAGTACTTC.

The count of this clone is one. The J gene is TRBJ1-4, the V gene TRBV25-1; TRBD1 is a possible D gene (5 bases). Germline CDR1 MGHDK, CDR2 SYGVNS. Deletions cut 1 base from V and 5 bases from J, with 17 bases between. The CDR3 has 17 residues. DNA for the CDR3: TGTGCCAGCAGTGAATTAGTCAGGGAATGGGGAAATGAAAAACTGTTTTTT. Its translation: CASSELVREWGNEKLFF.

The gene calls are TRBV19 and TRBJ2-3; the match to TRBD2 covers 10 bases. Germline CDR1 LNHDA, CDR2 SQIVND (reference sequence). This CDR3 has 19 amino acids. V trimming: 3 bases; J trimming: 0 bases; junction bases outside the gene matches: 12. CDR3 protein: CASSIAASGRPGSTDTQYF. CDR3 sequence (DNA): TGTGCCAGTAGTATCGCGGCTAGCGGGAGACCCGGGAGCACAGATACGCAGTATTTT.

This sequence joins TRBV30 and TRBJ2-6; TRBD2 matches at 8 bases. The CDR3 loop spans 16 amino acids. The trim removed 5 bases at V and 0 bases at J, leaving 6 bases unmatched. In germline, CDR1 is GTSNPN, CDR2 SVGIG (reference sequence). CDR3 residues: CAWVPAGVSGANVLTF. In DNA, the CDR3 is TGTGCCTGGGTTCCAGCGGGGGTCTCTGGGGCCAACGTCCTGACTTTC.

This clone was picked up one time. The chain has TRBV7-6 and TRBJ2-1; 7 bases are shared with TRBD2. CDR1 is SGHVS, CDR2 FNYEAQ, per germline. This CDR3 is 18 amino acids long. The V segment lost 0 bases and the J segment 6 bases; nucleotides outside the gene matches: 14. The CDR3 here is CASSLAGGLSQRPNEQFF. CDR3 DNA: TGTGCCAGCAGCTTAGCGGGAGGGCTATCCCAACGCCCCAATGAGCAGTTCTTC.

V gene TRBV2 combines with J gene TRBJ1-5; D is unresolved. CDR1 and CDR2 from the germline V gene are SNHLY and FYNNEI. V was clipped by 10 bases and J by 1 base, with 11 bases between them. The CDR3 sequence is 13 residues long. The CDR3: CATAVGSNQPQHF. The CDR3 DNA follows: TGTGCCACCGCAGTGGGGAGCAATCAGCCCCAGCATTTT.

This chain connects TRBV7-2 to TRBJ2-3; perhaps D is TRBD1 or TRBD2 (5 bases each). The V end lost 5 bases, the J end lost 6 bases, and 21 bases lay between the germline ends. This CDR3 region has 16 residues. Looked up from germline, CDR1 is SGHTA and CDR2 is FQGNSA. The CDR3 region has the DNA TGTGCCAGCAGCGGGACGGAGCGCCCGGCTTCCGATACGCAGTATTTT. As protein: CASSGTERPASDTQYF.

This chain links TRBV19 with TRBJ1-2; perhaps TRBD1 as D (6 bases). The CDR3 totals 16 residues. Trimming took off 4 bases at V and 4 bases at J, with 19 bases between the two ends. Germline loops: CDR1 LNHDA, CDR2 SQIVND (reference sequence). CDR3 in DNA: TGTGCCAGTAGTACAGACGACAGGTCATCCACCTATGGCTACACCTTC. It yields the protein CASSTDDRSSTYGYTF.

The rearrangement uses TRBV27 and TRBJ1-1, with D unresolved. CDR1 and CDR2 (germline): MNHEY, SMNVEV (reference sequence). The CDR3 consists of 15 residues. V dropped 5 bases and J dropped 0 bases, with 13 bases sitting between them. The CDR3 DNA sequence: TGTGCCAGCAGTCCATCCCTCTCCGTGAACACTGAAGCTTTCTTT. It specifies CASSPSLSVNTEAFF.

The genes are TRBV5-4 and TRBJ1-3; D not resolved. V dropped 3 bases and J dropped 2 bases, with 0 bases sitting between them. The CDR3 consists of 11 residues. CDR1 SGHNT and CDR2 YYREEE come from the germline V gene (reference sequence). The CDR3 region has the DNA TGTGCCAGCAGCTCTGGAAACACCATATATTTT. It encodes CASSSGNTIYF. Supplemented by reference TRBV5-4 and TRBJ1-3, the full variable domain reads ETGVTQSPTHLIKTRGQQVTLRCSSQSGHNTVSWYQQALGQGPQFIFQYYREEENGRGNFPPRFSGLQFPNYSSELNVNALELDDSALYLCASSSGNTIYFGEGSWLTVV.

The chain employs TRBV5-5 and TRBJ2-2; D gene ambiguous. Germline CDR1 and CDR2: SGHKS and YYEKEE (reference sequence). The CDR3 sequence is 15 residues long. With 2 bases removed from V and 3 bases from J, the gap between germline ends came to 11 bases. CDR3 sequence: CASSFHTWDTGELFF. CDR3 coding DNA: TGTGCCAGCAGCTTCCACACCTGGGACACCGGGGAGCTGTTTTTT.

The genes are TRBV29-1 and TRBJ1-1; TRBD1 is a possible D gene (5 bases). Germline V gene lookup returns CDR1 SQVTM and CDR2 ANQGSEA. The CDR3 sequence is 16 residues long. The germline V and J ends were trimmed by 0 bases and 0 bases, with 14 bases remaining between them. CDR3 in amino acids: CSVEDWDDRLNTEAFF. The CDR3 bases are TGCAGCGTTGAAGATTGGGACGATCGCTTGAACACTGAAGCTTTCTTT. The whole variable domain, filled in from reference TRBV29-1 and TRBJ1-1, reads SAVISQKPSRDICQRGTSLTIQCQVDSQVTMMFWYRQQPGQSLTLIATANQGSEATYESGFVIDKFPISRPNLTFSTLTVSNMSPEDSSIYLCSVEDWDDRLNTEAFFGQGTRLTVV.

This clone was seen a handful of times. The chain recombines TRBV28 with TRBJ2-7; D is unclear. CDR1 is MDHEN and CDR2 is SYDVKM in the germline V gene. V was clipped by 4 bases and J by 2 bases, with 12 bases between them. The CDR3 totals 14 residues. The CDR3 nucleotides read TGTGCCAGCAGTTCGGTACCACGTCCCTACGAGCAGTACTTC. Translated, it gives CASSSVPRPYEQYF.